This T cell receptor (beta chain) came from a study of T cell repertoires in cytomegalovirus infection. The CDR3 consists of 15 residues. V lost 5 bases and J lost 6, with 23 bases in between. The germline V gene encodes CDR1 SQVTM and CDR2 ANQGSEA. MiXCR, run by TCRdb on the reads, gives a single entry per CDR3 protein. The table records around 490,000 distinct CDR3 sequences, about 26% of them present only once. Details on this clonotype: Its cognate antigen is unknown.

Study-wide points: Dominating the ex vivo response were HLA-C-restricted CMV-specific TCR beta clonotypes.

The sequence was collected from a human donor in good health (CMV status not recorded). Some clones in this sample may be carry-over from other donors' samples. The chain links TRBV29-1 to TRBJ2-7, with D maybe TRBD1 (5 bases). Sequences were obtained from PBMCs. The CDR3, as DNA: TGCAGCGTTCAACAGGTAGGGTCAGGACGAAGCGAGCAGTACTTC. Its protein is CSVQQVGSGRSEQYF.